This TCR beta chain was observed in a study of lymphopenia after photon versus proton radiotherapy. The table came from immunoSEQ multiplex PCR; TCRdb's copy has only in-frame clones and leaves some out. This sample has about 35,000 clones; about 90% occur once, and the top ten carry roughly 15%. The study, taken as a whole, reports: Larger post-nadir TCR diversity loss correlated inversely with survival in deceased patients. After the lymphocyte nadir, photon-treated repertoires showed oligoclonal expansion, especially of CD8+ Temra cells. Under photons, naive T cells and diversity fell while effector/memory populations rose. Only patients who died were analyzed for survival; proton advantage is unproven.

The CDR3 is 18 amino acids. Germline-derived CDR1 and CDR2 are SGHVS and FNYEAQ. Trimming removed 2 bases at V and 5 bases at J, with 19 bases between. Points on this clone: The antigen is not known.

The rearrangement uses TRBV7-6 and TRBJ1-6; D is unclear. The sample here was peripheral blood, taken from a patient treated with photon-based radiotherapy. This TCR derives from a man aged 55-75 years with cholangiocarcinoma. CDR3 protein: CASSLLGAPTRDNSPLHF. The CDR3 DNA is TGTGCCAGCAGCTTACTCGGCGCTCCGACACGGGATAATTCACCCCTCCACTTT.